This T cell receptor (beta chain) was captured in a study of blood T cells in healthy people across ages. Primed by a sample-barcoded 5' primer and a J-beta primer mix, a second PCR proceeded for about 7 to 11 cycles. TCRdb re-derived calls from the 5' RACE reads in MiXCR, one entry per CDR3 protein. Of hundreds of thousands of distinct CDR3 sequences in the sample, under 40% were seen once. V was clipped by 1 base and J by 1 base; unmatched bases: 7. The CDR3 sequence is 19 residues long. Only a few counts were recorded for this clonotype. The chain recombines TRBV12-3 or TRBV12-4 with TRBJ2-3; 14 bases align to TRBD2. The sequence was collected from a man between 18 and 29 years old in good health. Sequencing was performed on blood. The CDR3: CASSLGDRLAGGGTDTQYF. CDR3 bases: TGTGCCAGCAGTTTAGGGGACCGACTAGCGGGGGGGGGCACAGATACGCAGTATTTT.